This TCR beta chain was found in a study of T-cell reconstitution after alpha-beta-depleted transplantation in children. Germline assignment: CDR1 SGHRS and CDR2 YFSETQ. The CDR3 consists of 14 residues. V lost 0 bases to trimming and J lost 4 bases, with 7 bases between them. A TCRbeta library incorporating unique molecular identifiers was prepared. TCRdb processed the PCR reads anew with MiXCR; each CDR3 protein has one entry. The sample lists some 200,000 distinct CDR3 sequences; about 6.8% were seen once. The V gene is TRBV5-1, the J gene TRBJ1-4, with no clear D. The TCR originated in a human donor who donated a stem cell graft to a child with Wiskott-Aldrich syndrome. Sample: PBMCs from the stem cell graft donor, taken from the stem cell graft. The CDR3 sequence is CASSLARFNEKLFF. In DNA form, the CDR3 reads TGCGCCAGCAGCTTGGCCCGGTTTAATGAAAAACTGTTTTTT.